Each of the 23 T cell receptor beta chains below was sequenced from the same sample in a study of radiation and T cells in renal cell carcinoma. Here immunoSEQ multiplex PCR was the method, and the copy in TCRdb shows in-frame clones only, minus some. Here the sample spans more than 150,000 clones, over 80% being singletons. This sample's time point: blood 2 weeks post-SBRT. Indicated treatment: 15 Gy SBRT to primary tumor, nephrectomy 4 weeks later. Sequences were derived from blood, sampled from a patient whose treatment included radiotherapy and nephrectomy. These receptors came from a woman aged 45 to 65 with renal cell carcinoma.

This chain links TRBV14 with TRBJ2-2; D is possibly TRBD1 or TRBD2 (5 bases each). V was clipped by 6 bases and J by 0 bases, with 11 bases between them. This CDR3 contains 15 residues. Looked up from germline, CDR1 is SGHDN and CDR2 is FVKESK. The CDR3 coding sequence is TGTGCCAGCAGTCGGGACGCGCCGAACACCGGGGAGCTGTTTTTT. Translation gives CASSRDAPNTGELFF.

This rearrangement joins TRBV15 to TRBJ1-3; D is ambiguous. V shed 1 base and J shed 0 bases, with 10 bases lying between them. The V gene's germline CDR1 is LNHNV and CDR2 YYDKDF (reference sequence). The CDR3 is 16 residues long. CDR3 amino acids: CATSRGQVGSGNTIYF. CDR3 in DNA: TGTGCCACCAGCAGAGGGCAGGTTGGCTCTGGAAACACCATATATTTT. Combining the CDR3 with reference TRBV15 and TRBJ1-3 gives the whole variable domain DAMVIQNPRYQVTQFGKPVTLSCSQTLNHNVMYWYQQKSSQAPKLLFHYYDKDFNNEADTPDNFQSRRPNTSFCFLDIRSPGLGDTAMYLCATSRGQVGSGNTIYFGEGSWLTVV.

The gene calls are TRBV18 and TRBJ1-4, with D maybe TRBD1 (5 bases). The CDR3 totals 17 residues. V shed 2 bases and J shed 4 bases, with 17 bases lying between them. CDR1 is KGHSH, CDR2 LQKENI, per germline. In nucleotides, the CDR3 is TGTGCCAGCTCACCAGCCATCGGGGACGCGGGTAATGAAAAACTGTTTTTT. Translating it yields CASSPAIGDAGNEKLFF.

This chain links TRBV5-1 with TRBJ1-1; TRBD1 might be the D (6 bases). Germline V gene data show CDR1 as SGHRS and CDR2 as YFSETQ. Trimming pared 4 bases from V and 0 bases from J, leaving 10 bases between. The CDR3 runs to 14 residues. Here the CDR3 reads CASSQTGMNTEAFF. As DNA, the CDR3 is TGCGCCAGCAGCCAAACAGGGATGAACACTGAAGCTTTCTTT.

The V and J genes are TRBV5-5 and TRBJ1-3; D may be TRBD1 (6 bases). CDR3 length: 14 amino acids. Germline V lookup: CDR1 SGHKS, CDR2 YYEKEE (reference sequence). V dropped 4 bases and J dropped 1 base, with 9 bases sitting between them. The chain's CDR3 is CASSTQGSGNTIYF. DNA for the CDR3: TGTGCCAGCAGCACACAGGGTTCTGGAAACACCATATATTTT.

The DNA of the CDR3 is TGTGCCAGCAGACCTGGATCAGGGAACGAGCAGTTCTTC. Its protein product is CASRPGSGNEQFF. The V gene is TRBV6-5, the J gene TRBJ2-1, with D maybe TRBD1 (5 bases). Trimming left V 6 bases short and J 10 bases short, with 16 bases between. Germline CDR1 and CDR2: MNHEY and SVGAGI. The length of the CDR3 is 13 residues.

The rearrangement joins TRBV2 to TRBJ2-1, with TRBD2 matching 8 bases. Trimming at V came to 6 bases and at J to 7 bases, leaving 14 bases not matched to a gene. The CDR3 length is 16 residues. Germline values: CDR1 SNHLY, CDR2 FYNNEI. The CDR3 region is CASRLAGGGPVNEQFF. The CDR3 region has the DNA TGTGCCAGCAGACTCGCCGGCGGGGGGCCGGTAAATGAGCAGTTCTTC.

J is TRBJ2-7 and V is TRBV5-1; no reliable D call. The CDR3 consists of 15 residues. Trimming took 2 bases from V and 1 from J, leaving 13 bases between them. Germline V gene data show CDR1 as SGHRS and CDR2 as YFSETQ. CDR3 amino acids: CASSFSWDTSYEQYF. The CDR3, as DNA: TGCGCCAGCAGCTTTTCCTGGGATACTTCCTACGAGCAGTACTTC.

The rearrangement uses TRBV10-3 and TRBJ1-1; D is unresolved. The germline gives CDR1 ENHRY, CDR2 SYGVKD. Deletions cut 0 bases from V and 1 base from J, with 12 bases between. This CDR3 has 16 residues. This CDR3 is CAISESNQVPNTEAFF. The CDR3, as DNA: TGTGCCATCAGTGAGTCGAACCAGGTGCCGAACACTGAAGCTTTCTTT.

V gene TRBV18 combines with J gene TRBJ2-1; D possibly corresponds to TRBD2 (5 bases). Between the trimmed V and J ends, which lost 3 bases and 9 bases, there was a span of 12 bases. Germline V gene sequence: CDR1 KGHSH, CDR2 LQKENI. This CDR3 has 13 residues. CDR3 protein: CASSPTPEAEQFF. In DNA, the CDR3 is TGTGCCAGCTCACCGACACCGGAGGCTGAGCAGTTCTTC.

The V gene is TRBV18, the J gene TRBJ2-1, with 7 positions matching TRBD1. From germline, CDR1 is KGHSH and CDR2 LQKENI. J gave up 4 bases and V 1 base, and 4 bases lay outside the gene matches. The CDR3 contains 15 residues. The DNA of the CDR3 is TGTGCCAGCTCACCACGTAGGGGGCGGTACAATGAGCAGTTCTTC. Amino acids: CASSPRRGRYNEQFF.

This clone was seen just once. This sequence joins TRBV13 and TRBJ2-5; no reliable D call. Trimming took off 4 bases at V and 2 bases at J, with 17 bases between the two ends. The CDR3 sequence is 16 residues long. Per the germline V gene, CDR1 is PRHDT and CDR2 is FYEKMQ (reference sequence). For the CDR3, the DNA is TGTGCCAGCAGCTACCTTGCTTATGGGCCACAAGAGACCCAGTACTTC. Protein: CASSYLAYGPQETQYF. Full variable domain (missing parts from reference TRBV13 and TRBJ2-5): AAGVIQSPRHLIKEKRETATLKCYPIPRHDTVYWYQQGPGQDPQFLISFYEKMQSDKGSIPDRFSAQQFSDYHSELNMSSLELGDSALYFCASSYLAYGPQETQYFGPGTRLLVL.

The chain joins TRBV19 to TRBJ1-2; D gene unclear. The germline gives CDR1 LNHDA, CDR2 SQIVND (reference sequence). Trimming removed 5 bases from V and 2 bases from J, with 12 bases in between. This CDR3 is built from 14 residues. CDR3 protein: CASSSGSRNYGYTF. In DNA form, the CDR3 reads TGTGCCAGTAGTTCCGGGTCCCGCAACTATGGCTACACCTTC.

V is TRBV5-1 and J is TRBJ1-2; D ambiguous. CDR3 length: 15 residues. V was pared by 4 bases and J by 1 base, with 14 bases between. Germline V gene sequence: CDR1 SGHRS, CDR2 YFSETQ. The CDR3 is CASSNPGEGNYGYTF. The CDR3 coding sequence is TGCGCCAGCAGCAATCCTGGGGAGGGTAACTATGGCTACACCTTC.

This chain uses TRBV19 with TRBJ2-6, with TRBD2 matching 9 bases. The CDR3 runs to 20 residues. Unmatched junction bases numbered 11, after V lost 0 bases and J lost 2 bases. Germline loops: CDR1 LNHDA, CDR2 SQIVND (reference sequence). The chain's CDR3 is CASSIDAAGGSSPGANVLTF. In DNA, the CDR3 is TGTGCCAGTAGTATAGATGCAGCGGGGGGCTCCAGCCCTGGGGCCAACGTCCTGACTTTC.

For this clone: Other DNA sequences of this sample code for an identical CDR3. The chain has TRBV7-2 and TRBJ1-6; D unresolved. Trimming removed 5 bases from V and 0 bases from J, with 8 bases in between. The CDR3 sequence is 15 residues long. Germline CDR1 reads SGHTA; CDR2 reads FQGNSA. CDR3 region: CASSPRSSYNSPLHF. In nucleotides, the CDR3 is TGTGCCAGCAGCCCTCGGAGCTCCTATAATTCACCCCTCCACTTT.

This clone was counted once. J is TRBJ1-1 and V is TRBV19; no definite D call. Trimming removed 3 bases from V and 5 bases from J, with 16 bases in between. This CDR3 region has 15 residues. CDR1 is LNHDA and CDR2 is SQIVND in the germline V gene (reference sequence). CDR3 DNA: TGTGCCAGTAGTATCCCGGGAGGCGCGAAGACTGAAGCTTTCTTT. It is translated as CASSIPGGAKTEAFF.

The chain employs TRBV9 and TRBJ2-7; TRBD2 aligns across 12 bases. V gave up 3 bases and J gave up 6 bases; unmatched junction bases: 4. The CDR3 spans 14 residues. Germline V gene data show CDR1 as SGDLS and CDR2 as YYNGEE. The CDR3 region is CASSEEGLAGEQYF. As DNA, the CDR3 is TGTGCCAGCAGCGAGGAGGGACTAGCGGGCGAGCAGTACTTC.

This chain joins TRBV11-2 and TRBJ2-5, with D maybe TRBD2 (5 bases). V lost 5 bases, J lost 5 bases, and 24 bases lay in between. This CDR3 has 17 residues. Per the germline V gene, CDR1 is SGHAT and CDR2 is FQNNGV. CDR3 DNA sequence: TGTGCCAGCAGCCTGGCAACGGGAACAGCGGTAGGGGAGACCCAGTACTTC. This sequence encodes CASSLATGTAVGETQYF.

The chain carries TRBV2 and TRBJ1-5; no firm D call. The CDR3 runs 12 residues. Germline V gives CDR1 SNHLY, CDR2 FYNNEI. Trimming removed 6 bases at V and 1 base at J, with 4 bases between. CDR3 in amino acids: CASRVSNQPQHF. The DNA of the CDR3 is TGTGCCAGCAGGGTGAGCAATCAGCCCCAGCATTTT. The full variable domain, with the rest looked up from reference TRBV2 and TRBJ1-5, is EPEVTQTPSHQVTQMGQEVILRCVPISNHLYFYWYRQILGQKVEFLVSFYNNEISEKSEIFDDQFSVERPDGSNFTLKIRSTKLEDSAMYFCASRVSNQPQHFGDGTRLSIL.

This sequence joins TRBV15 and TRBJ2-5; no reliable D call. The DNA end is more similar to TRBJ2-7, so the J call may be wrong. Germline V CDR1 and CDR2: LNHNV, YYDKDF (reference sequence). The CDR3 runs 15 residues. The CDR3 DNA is TGTGCCACCAGCAGAGATCGATGGCAGCCCTACGAGCAGTACTTC. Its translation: CATSRDRWQPYEQYF.

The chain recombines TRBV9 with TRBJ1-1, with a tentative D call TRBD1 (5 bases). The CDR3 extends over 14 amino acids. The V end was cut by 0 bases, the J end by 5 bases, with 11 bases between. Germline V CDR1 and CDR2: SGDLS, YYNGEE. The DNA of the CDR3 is TGTGCCAGCAGCGTAGCAAGCGGGGGTACTGAAGCTTTCTTT. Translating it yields CASSVASGGTEAFF.

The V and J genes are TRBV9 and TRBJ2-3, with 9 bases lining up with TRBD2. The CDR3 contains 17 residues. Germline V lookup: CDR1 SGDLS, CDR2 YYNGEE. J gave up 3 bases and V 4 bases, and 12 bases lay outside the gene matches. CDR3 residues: CASSFLPGGGATDTQYF. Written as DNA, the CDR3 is TGTGCCAGCAGCTTCCTCCCCGGCGGGGGGGCTACAGATACGCAGTATTTT.